This T cell receptor (beta chain) comes out of a study of CD8 T cells in Susac syndrome. With random hexamers, 0.5 to 1 ug RNA was reverse transcribed. TCRdb itself ran the immunoSEQ multiplex PCR reads through MiXCR, one entry per CDR3 protein. The profile shows more than 250,000 distinct CDR3 sequences, about 90% of them singletons. Germline CDR1 is GTSNPN and CDR2 is SVGIG (reference sequence). J lost 9 bases, V lost 2 bases, and 9 bases had no gene match. The CDR3 sequence is 13 residues long. The genes are TRBV30 and TRBJ1-1, with 7 bases lining up with TRBD1. The sequenced material came from CD4+ T cells from PBMCs. The TCR comes from a human donor with multiple sclerosis. The CDR3 bases are TGTGCCTGGAGTTTGGAAAGGGGGCGACAAGCTTTCTTT. Its protein is CAWSLERGRQAFF.